This T cell receptor (beta chain) was identified in a study of blood T cell repertoires in COVID-19. Study at large: T cells, B-cell-depleted T cells, or PBMCs supplied cDNA or gDNA.

Original processing methods: Reference gene primer amplification in the assay estimated nucleated cell counts. Sequencing was performed with immunoSEQ multiplex PCR; in TCRdb, only in-frame clones are kept and a portion is missing. V, J and clone size were drawn from that table, and D and trimming were deduced from the DNA. The sample lists about 100,000 clones, approximately 90% occurring once. CDR1 and CDR2 from the germline V gene are SNHLY and FYNNEI. CDR3 size: 15 residues. V gave up 8 bases and J gave up 4 bases; unmatched junction bases: 13. The V call is TRBV2, the J call TRBJ1-2; 7 nucleotides line up with TRBD1. This clonotype was sampled from a man aged 50 to 59 with active COVID-19. The sample comprised peripheral blood. CDR3 nucleotides: TGTGCCAGCGGGGACAGTTCGTTTCAGGGCTATGGCTACACCTTC. Its translation is CASGDSSFQGYGYTF.